What follows describes a single T cell receptor (beta chain). This table comes from immunoSEQ multiplex PCR, and its TCRdb copy is limited to in-frame clones, with some not included. The sample lists 4,500 to 5,500 clones, less than 85% occurring once. This sample is drawn from a study of T cell repertoires in ileal Crohn's disease. Study details: About 40% were active smokers at surgery; median disease duration was nearly eight years.

The CDR3 extends over 12 amino acids. Germline lookup yields CDR1 SNHLY and CDR2 FYNNEI. The V and J ends lost 8 bases and 4 bases, in that order; junction bases with no gene match: 2. The gene calls are TRBV2 and TRBJ1-3, with 7 bases that match TRBD1. The sample taken for sequencing was ileal tissue. The clonotype was recovered from an adult with Crohn's disease. The CDR3 DNA reads TGTGCCAGCTCAGGGGGGGGAAACACCATATATTTT. The encoded protein is CASSGGGNTIYF.